These T cell receptor beta chains were read from a single sample in a study of T cell therapy after organ transplantation. These receptors are not linked to any known antigen. Libraries were prepared by immunoSEQ multiplex PCR; TCRdb keeps only in-frame clonotypes and omits some of them. The table lists 50,000 or so clones, around 93% of them singletons, with over 3% in the top ten. Here the sequenced sample was CD8+ T cells from blood, taken before autologous CMV-specific T cell therapy. The receptor source for this set is a human patient who had received a solid organ transplant and had CMV disease. CDR3s include the opening cysteine and the closing phenylalanine or tryptophan. A D gene is named only where the DNA matches it firmly.

DNA	CDR3	J	D	V
TGTGCCTGGAGTAGTACAGGGTCTAACTATGGCTACACCTTC	CAWSSTGSNYGYTF	TRBJ1-2	NA	TRBV30
TGTGCCAGCAGCCCCCCTCTGGGACAGGGGCCCTACGAGCAGTACTTC	CASSPPLGQGPYEQYF	TRBJ2-7	TRBD1	TRBV7-9
TGTGCCAGCAGCGTCTCAGTTAATACTGAAGCTTTCTTT	CASSVSVNTEAFF	TRBJ1-1	NA	TRBV9
TGTGCCAGCAGCTTAGAGGGACAGGGCCAACTCTCTGGGGCCAACGTCCTGACTTTC	CASSLEGQGQLSGANVLTF	TRBJ2-6	TRBD1	TRBV7-2
TGTGCCAGCTCCCCTTCCCATTCCCGGCCGGGACAGGGTCCTTTTCCCGAGTACAATGAGCAGTTCTTC	CASSPSHSRPGQGPFPEYNEQFF	TRBJ2-1	TRBD1	TRBV18
TGTGCCAGCAGCTCCAGCGTACTAGCGGGGGAGGTCTCGTACTTC	CASSSSVLAGEVSYF	TRBJ2-4	TRBD2	TRBV5-8
TGTGCGGCATTGTCCCCCTACAATGAGCAGTTCTTC	CAALSPYNEQFF	TRBJ2-1	NA	TRBV6-5
TGTGCCAGCAGCGTCGGGACAGGGTTATATGGCTACACCTTC	CASSVGTGLYGYTF	TRBJ1-2	TRBD1	TRBV5-4
TGTGCCAGCAGTTTAAACCGGGACAGTGAAGCGGGAGTCGGGAGCGAGCAGTACTTC	CASSLNRDSEAGVGSEQYF	TRBJ2-7	NA	TRBV27
TGTGCCAGCAGTTTGAGGCGGGACTACAATGAGCAGTTCTTC	CASSLRRDYNEQFF	TRBJ2-1	NA	TRBV27
TGTGCCAGCAGCGCTATGGGAGGGACAGGGGATGAAAAACTGTTTTTT	CASSAMGGTGDEKLFF	TRBJ1-4	TRBD1	TRBV6-4
TGTGCCAGCAGCTACCAGTACAGGGGCCTGAGGTCCTACGAGCAGTACTTC	CASSYQYRGLRSYEQYF	TRBJ2-7	TRBD1	TRBV5-6
TGTGCCAGCAGCCAGATGACAGGGTCCTGGCTCTATGGCTACACCTTC	CASSQMTGSWLYGYTF	TRBJ1-2	TRBD1	TRBV7-9
TGCGCCAGCAGCCAATGGAGGGGCAATGAGCAGTTCTTC	CASSQWRGNEQFF	TRBJ2-1	NA	TRBV4-1
TGTGCCAGCAGTTACTCGGAAAACCCTGAAGCTTTCTTT	CASSYSENPEAFF	TRBJ1-1	NA	TRBV6-5
TGCGCCAGCAGCCAAAGAGAAAACCTCCATAATTCACCCCTCCACTTT	CASSQRENLHNSPLHF	TRBJ1-6	NA	TRBV4-1
TGTGCCAGCAGTCTCCGGGACACACTCTACGAGCAGTACTTC	CASSLRDTLYEQYF	TRBJ2-7	NA	TRBV27
TGTGCCAGTAGTATTGGACTAGCGGGAAGGTCCTACAATGAGCAGTTCTTC	CASSIGLAGRSYNEQFF	TRBJ2-1	TRBD2	TRBV19